What follows describes a single T cell receptor beta chain. Trimming removed 7 bases from V and 3 bases from J; junction bases left unmatched: 14. Germline V CDR1 and CDR2: GTSNPN, SVGIG (reference sequence). The CDR3 consists of 15 residues. This specimen belongs to a study of CD8 T cells in Susac syndrome. Whole-study context: Each patient with Susac syndrome, at the time of blood draw, was therapy-naive, on corticosteroids, or on intravenous immunoglobulin alone.

Patients with Susac syndrome met the recently defined diagnostic criteria for definite or probable disease. TEMRA cells were enriched by FACS, while CD8+ and CD4+ T cells were obtained through a negative isolation that was performed magnetically. Random hexamers were used to reverse transcribe an amount of roughly 0.45 to 1 ug RNA. Multiplex immunoSEQ PCR targeted 54 Vbeta and 13 Jbeta TCR beta segments. TCRdb fed the immunoSEQ multiplex PCR reads into MiXCR, producing one record per CDR3 protein. The repertoire holds 200,000 to 250,000 distinct CDR3 sequences, with approximately 94% as singletons. The chain has TRBV30 and TRBJ1-2, with 7 positions matching TRBD1. Sequencing was performed on CD4+ T cells from PBMCs. This receptor was taken from a human donor with Susac syndrome. The chain's CDR3 is CAYSNWTGDHYGYTF. CDR3 DNA: TGTGCCTACAGTAACTGGACAGGCGATCACTATGGCTACACCTTC.